This T cell receptor (beta chain) was sequenced for a study of post-analysis software for immune sequencing data (dated by TCRdb to between 2014 and 2017). As for the study more broadly: The recorded disease courses included relapsing-remitting, secondary progressive and progressive-relapsing multiple sclerosis, and some patients had no subtype annotation. A subset of samples was prepared in parallel using single-end sample barcoding, then pooled and co-amplified after Illumina adapter ligation. The multiple sclerosis patient repertoires were compared with 10 or so previously published healthy control repertoires from donors aged roughly 6 to 25 years. Here is what the overall study found, with its caveats: The multiple sclerosis patient group was slightly younger than the control group. Direct clustering with F measure showed strong co-clustering of samples prepared in the same batch, prompting a batch-effect correction. Significantly lower normalized Chao1 diversity was found in multiple sclerosis patients than in controls, suggesting substantial peripheral T-cell clonal expansion. Patients showed significantly higher frequencies than controls for several TRBV segments, among them TRBV5-6, TRBV5-1 and TRBV20-1.

Library construction relied on PCR. Sequencer: Illumina HiSeq 2500. To reduce PCR and sequencing biases, unique molecular identifiers were built into the TCR beta cDNA libraries. Per 1 to 10 million input T cells, approximately 500,000 cDNA molecules were obtained, such that each molecule approximated one T cell. Patient libraries were prepared and sequenced with the same protocol used for the earlier healthy control dataset. Samples belonging to the same batch were prepared together, multiplexed and sequenced on a shared HiSeq lane. Processing in the source paper ran as follows. MIGEC was used to process the raw barcoded reads, and molecular identifier groups with only a single read were discarded before consensus assembly and CDR3 extraction. Clonotype tables were post-analysed with VDJtools, and diversity was normalized by down-sampling all datasets to the smallest sample size. In repertoire overlap clustering, CDR3 amino acid sequences, but not nucleotide sequences, were matched to correct batch-related cross-sample contamination. The raw public reads went through TCRdb reprocessing: fastp at Q25, MiXCR clone calling, in-frame beta chains kept. Every distinct CDR3 protein forms one entry, paired with its most common genes and DNA. Here the V and J calls rest on TCRdb's processing, not on the authors' analysis. In all, the sample holds about 400,000 distinct CDR3 sequences, and around 37% of those were seen once. The ten largest account for roughly 12% of the sample.

Between the V and J ends, shortened by 4 bases and 4 bases respectively, the junction contains 8 bases. Inclusive of the bounding cysteine and phenylalanine, the CDR3 is 12 residues long. Of all the DNA, just the CDR3 is kept, 36 bases in frame from base 1. Sequences MGHDK (CDR1) and SYGVNS (CDR2) are obtained from the germline V gene. To demonstrate the VDJtools post-analysis software, the study profiled TCR beta repertoires from the peripheral blood of about 13 young patients with multiple sclerosis. The multiple sclerosis patients were children and adolescents between about 6 and 16 years of age. There are a few counts of this clonotype. Its cognate antigen has yet to be identified. The input lacks base qualities; no much larger clone sits a single base away.

The V and J segments used are TRBV25-1 and TRBJ2-7, with no reliable assignment of the D segment. Sequencing used blood. This sequence originates from a girl between 5 and 17 years old with multiple sclerosis. The DNA sequence is TGTGCCAGCAGTGTACGCCCTTACGAGCAGTACTTC. Translated, this gives CASSVRPYEQYF.